A single sample is the source of the 3 T cell receptor beta chains below, sequenced in a study of blood T cell repertoires in COVID-19. The method was immunoSEQ multiplex PCR; TCRdb's version includes in-frame clones alone and lacks a portion of them. There are 150,000 to 200,000 clones in the sample; about 88% occur only once, and almost 1% lies in the top ten. Sequencing input: peripheral blood. Receptor source: a man between 18 and 35 years old with acute or convalescent COVID-19.

This clone was detected only a few times. CDR3 in DNA: TGTGCCATCAGAAACGCGGATGAAGCTTTCTTT. Translation gives CAIRNADEAFF. The V gene is TRBV10-3, the J gene TRBJ1-1; D remains unclear. V was shortened by 6 bases and J by 7 bases, with 9 bases between the two germline ends. Germline CDR1 reads ENHRY; CDR2 reads SYGVKD. The CDR3 loop spans 11 amino acids.

The V call is TRBV11-2, the J call TRBJ2-3; D gene ambiguous. The CDR3 runs 15 residues. Germline V lookup: CDR1 SGHAT, CDR2 FQNNGV. Deletions cut 0 bases from V and 4 bases from J, with 11 bases between. In nucleotides, the CDR3 is TGTGCCAGCAGCTTAGATCCGAGCTACCCAGATACGCAGTATTTT. Translated: CASSLDPSYPDTQYF.

This chain connects TRBV5-1 to TRBJ2-5; 7 bases fit TRBD1. The V gene end was trimmed by 1 base and the J gene end by 5 bases; junction bases not matched to a gene: 8. The CDR3 totals 15 residues. Germline CDR1 reads SGHRS; CDR2 reads YFSETQ. The CDR3 DNA is TGCGCCAGCAGCTTGAACAGGGGTTTGTCGGAGACCCAGTACTTC. It encodes CASSLNRGLSETQYF.